The 18 T cell receptor beta chains below all came from one sample that was sequenced in a study of T cell responses to AZD1222 COVID-19 vaccine. Measured with immunoSEQ multiplex PCR; TCRdb has only the in-frame clones, and not every one. Among under 150,000 clones listed, over 85% were seen once. The material was peripheral blood, obtained on day 0 of AZD1222 vaccination. These TCRs come from an adult in good health.

This clone was counted a single time. This chain links TRBV14 with TRBJ1-6; D is unresolved. Trimming pared 4 bases from V and 9 bases from J, leaving 10 bases between. This CDR3 comprises 13 residues. Germline V gene data show CDR1 as SGHDN and CDR2 as FVKESK. The CDR3 reads CASSPGGVSPLHF. In nucleotides, the CDR3 is TGTGCCAGCAGCCCCGGCGGCGTTTCACCCCTCCACTTT.

The V gene is TRBV18, the J gene TRBJ1-5, with D perhaps TRBD1 (5 bases). Trimming took 3 bases from V and 1 from J, leaving 10 bases between them. The V gene's germline CDR1 is KGHSH and CDR2 LQKENI. The CDR3 has 15 amino acids. In nucleotides, the CDR3 is TGTGCCAGCTCACCGACCAGGGCGAGCAATCAGCCCCAGCATTTT. Its protein product is CASSPTRASNQPQHF.

The rearrangement uses TRBV7-6 and TRBJ1-1, with D perhaps TRBD1 (5 bases). Per germline, CDR1 SGHVS and CDR2 FNYEAQ. The length of the CDR3 is 11 residues. The V end was cut by 1 base, the J end by 8 bases, with 5 bases between. The CDR3 sequence: CASSLGGEAFF. The CDR3 DNA follows: TGTGCCAGCAGCTTAGGGGGGGAAGCTTTCTTT.

Comments on this clone: Other DNA sequences in this sample translate to the same CDR3. The chain couples TRBV28 to TRBJ1-5; D call uncertain. This CDR3 has 11 amino acids. CDR1 is MDHEN, CDR2 SYDVKM, per germline. The V and J ends lost 5 bases and 4 bases respectively, with 3 bases between them. This CDR3 is CASSPNQPQHF. For the CDR3, the DNA is TGTGCCAGCAGTCCTAATCAGCCCCAGCATTTT.

This clone has just one count. This same CDR3 is encoded by further DNA sequences in the sample. The chain uses TRBV28 and TRBJ1-1; D unresolved. In germline, CDR1 is MDHEN, CDR2 SYDVKM. Deletions cut 2 bases from V and 0 bases from J, with 7 bases between. The CDR3 contains 14 residues. As DNA, the CDR3 is TGTGCCAGCAGTTTAGGCCAGATGAACACTGAAGCTTTCTTT. This gives the protein CASSLGQMNTEAFF.

The chain uses TRBV3-1 (or the pseudogene TRBV3-2) and TRBJ1-2; possible D gene TRBD1, 6 bases. Germline V gene sequence: CDR1 LGHDT, CDR2 YNNKEL (reference sequence). The CDR3 contains 14 residues. The ends were cut back, 4 bases at V and 2 bases at J, with 11 bases in the middle. CDR3 amino acids: CASSRLQGNYGYTF. CDR3 nucleotide sequence: TGTGCCAGCAGCCGCCTACAGGGAAACTATGGCTACACCTTC.

J is TRBJ1-2 and V is TRBV5-4; 7 nucleotides match TRBD1. Germline V CDR1 and CDR2: SGHNT, YYREEE (reference sequence). This CDR3 is built from 12 residues. Trimming took 4 bases from V and 8 from J; bases not matched to a gene: 5. Here the CDR3 reads CASSPTGWGYTF. DNA for the CDR3: TGTGCCAGCAGCCCGACAGGGTGGGGCTACACCTTC.

This chain uses TRBV19 with TRBJ1-4; no clear D. Trimming shortened V by 1 base and J by 0 bases, and 9 bases separated the two germline ends. Germline V CDR1 and CDR2: LNHDA, SQIVND (reference sequence). The length of the CDR3 is 16 residues. CDR3 residues: CASSIGPDATNEKLFF. For the CDR3, the DNA is TGTGCCAGTAGTATAGGCCCAGATGCAACTAATGAAAAACTGTTTTTT.

V is TRBV7-3 and J is TRBJ2-1; TRBD2 matches 8 bases. The CDR3 spans 16 residues. The ends lost 4 bases at V and 0 bases at J; junction bases unmatched: 5. Germline V gene data show CDR1 as SGHTA and CDR2 as FQGTGA. CDR3 sequence (DNA): TGTGCCAGCAGCTCAGTTACTAGCGGCTCCTACAATGAGCAGTTCTTC. Encoded protein: CASSSVTSGSYNEQFF.

The rearrangement joins TRBV10-2 to TRBJ2-1; either TRBD1 or TRBD2 may supply D (5 bases each). This CDR3 spans 16 amino acids. V lost 4 bases and J 2 bases, leaving 15 bases between the germline ends. Germline V CDR1 and CDR2: WSHSY, SAAADI. CDR3 DNA: TGCGCCAGCAGTGGAGGGGAACCCCCCCCCTACAATGAGCAGTTCTTC. This sequence encodes CASSGGEPPPYNEQFF.

CDR3 DNA sequence: TGTGCCAGCAGCTTTGCGGGGAACCAAATTAAGAACACTGAAGCTTTCTTT. As protein: CASSFAGNQIKNTEAFF. The chain has TRBV5-5 and TRBJ1-1; D is unresolved. Germline V lookup: CDR1 SGHKS, CDR2 YYEKEE (reference sequence). The CDR3 is 17 residues long. V was shortened by 2 bases and J by 1 base, with 18 bases between the two germline ends.

The chain employs TRBV29-1 and TRBJ2-1, with TRBD2 matching over 9 bases. Germline lookup yields CDR1 SQVTM and CDR2 ANQGSEA. V dropped 7 bases and J dropped 7; count of bases not matched to a gene: 11. The length of the CDR3 is 14 residues. This CDR3 reads CSAWGGRAANEQFF. The CDR3 DNA follows: TGCAGCGCTTGGGGCGGGAGGGCCGCGAATGAGCAGTTCTTC.

V and J are TRBV5-6 and TRBJ2-7, with D unresolved. With 0 bases removed from V and 5 bases from J, the gap between germline ends came to 12 bases. CDR1 SGHDT and CDR2 YYEEEE come from the germline V gene. This CDR3 region has 14 residues. The CDR3 DNA is TGTGCCAGCAGCTTGGGCGGACGGAATCACGAGCAGTACTTC. Amino acids: CASSLGGRNHEQYF.

V and J are TRBV6-5 and TRBJ2-7; unclear D gene. The CDR3 is made up of 13 amino acids. Trimming stripped 0 bases from V and 0 bases from J, with 3 bases between. CDR1 is MNHEY and CDR2 is SVGAGI in the germline V gene. The CDR3 sequence is CASSYSDSYEQYF. In DNA form, the CDR3 reads TGTGCCAGCAGTTACTCAGACTCCTACGAGCAGTACTTC.

Notes on this clone: One end of the junction does not line up with germline, which may come from a read error. The genes are TRBV6-1 and TRBJ2-7; D is undetermined. There are 11 residues in the CDR3. Looked up from germline, CDR1 is MNHNS and CDR2 is SASEGT. This CDR3 reads CASSEAFYFAF. In nucleotides, the CDR3 is TGTGCCAGCAGTGAGGCGTTCTACTTTGCGTTC.

This clone was counted only a few times. This chain joins TRBV18 and TRBJ2-3; TRBD2 aligns across 8 bases. J was trimmed by 2 bases and V by 4 bases; bases with no gene match: 5. Germline-derived CDR1 and CDR2 are KGHSH and LQKENI. The length of the CDR3 is 15 residues. For the CDR3, the DNA is TGTGCCAGCTCACTCCGGGAGGGGGACACAGATACGCAGTATTTT. Translation gives CASSLREGDTDTQYF.

This clone appeared a single time. The V gene is TRBV3-1 (or the pseudogene TRBV3-2), the J gene TRBJ2-5; 9 bases map to TRBD1. Per the germline V gene, CDR1 is LGHDT and CDR2 is YNNKEL (reference sequence). The CDR3 is made up of 15 amino acids. J was trimmed by 5 bases and V by 3 bases; bases with no gene match: 7. The DNA for the CDR3 is TGTGCCAGCAGCCAGATCGGACAGGGGAGGGAGACCCAGTACTTC. Translation gives CASSQIGQGRETQYF.

The rearrangement links TRBV28 to TRBJ1-3; maybe TRBD1 (6 bases). The CDR3 has 16 residues. Germline-derived CDR1 and CDR2 are MDHEN and SYDVKM. V gave up 6 bases and J gave up 0 bases, with 15 bases separating them. The CDR3: CASSQDSAGSGNTIYF. The CDR3, as DNA: TGTGCCAGCAGCCAGGACAGCGCTGGCTCTGGAAACACCATATATTTT.